A single sample gave rise to the 4 T cell receptor beta chains below, sequenced in a study of T cells after yellow fever vaccination. From the 5' RACE reads, TCRdb called clonotypes with MiXCR, one entry per CDR3 protein. The table shows 300,000 or so distinct CDR3 sequences, with 10% to 15% occurring only once. This specimen consisted of CD4+ T cells sorted from PBMCs, obtained 45 days after the yellow fever booster vaccination. The origin of the receptors is a man aged 25 to 40 who received the YFV17D yellow fever vaccine.

The chain employs TRBV18 and TRBJ2-7; 9 bases are a match to TRBD2. From germline, CDR1 is KGHSH and CDR2 LQKENI. The CDR3 contains 15 residues. After removal of 5 bases from V and 2 bases from J, the junction contained 7 bases not matched to a gene. The CDR3 loop is CASSAGPSGAYEQYF. CDR3 nucleotides: TGTGCCAGCTCAGCAGGGCCTAGCGGGGCCTACGAGCAGTACTTC.

This clonotype was detected only a few times. V usage is TRBV2 and J usage is TRBJ2-7, with D hard to call. Deletions cut 7 bases from V and 0 bases from J, with 10 bases between. This CDR3 has 13 amino acids. Germline V CDR1 and CDR2: SNHLY, FYNNEI. The CDR3 DNA follows: TGTGCCAGCAACGAGGTGGCCTCCTACGAGCAGTACTTC. This encodes CASNEVASYEQYF.

This clonotype has more than one count but fewer than ten. DNA of the CDR3: TGCGCCAGCAGCCAAGTTCAGGGGGCCTGGGGCTATGGCTACACCTTC. This gives the protein CASSQVQGAWGYGYTF. The rearrangement uses TRBV4-3 and TRBJ1-2; 8 bases match TRBD1. Germline V gene lookup returns CDR1 LGHNA and CDR2 YSLEER. The CDR3 is 16 amino acids. With V trimmed by 1 base and J by 4 bases, 8 bases remained unmatched.

This clonotype has at least ten counts. The chain has TRBV5-1 and TRBJ2-3, with TRBD2 matching 7 bases. Losses at the gene ends were 2 bases for V and 0 bases for J; bases not matched to a gene: 3. The V gene's germline CDR1 is SGHRS and CDR2 YFSETQ. This CDR3 contains 15 residues. The CDR3 DNA reads as TGCGCCAGCAGCTTCCAGCGGGGAAGCACAGATACGCAGTATTTT. Residues: CASSFQRGSTDTQYF.